The 19 T cell receptor beta chains in this list originate from one sample, sequenced in a study of early T cells in non-severe SARS-CoV-2 infection. TCRdb analysed the 5' RACE reads with MiXCR anew, one entry per CDR3 protein. The profile covers roughly 25,000 distinct CDR3 sequences, with less than 6.5% appearing a single time and approximately 4% taken by the ten largest. The sequencing input was whole blood. These TCRs come from an adult who was a healthcare worker with PCR-confirmed SARS-CoV-2 infection or an uninfected control (not recorded which).

The rearrangement uses TRBV5-4 and TRBJ2-7, with 12 bases identical to TRBD2. The CDR3 has 16 amino acids. V shed 0 bases, J shed 2 bases, and the junction held 3 bases outside the gene matches. Germline lookup yields CDR1 SGHNT and CDR2 YYREEE (reference sequence). The DNA of the CDR3 is TGTGCCAGCAGCTTGGCGACTAGCGGGAGCCCCTACGAGCAGTACTTC. It translates to CASSLATSGSPYEQYF.

This clonotype was picked up many times. The chain carries TRBV12-3 or TRBV12-4 and TRBJ1-2; weak D call: TRBD1 (5 bases). This CDR3 spans 17 amino acids. Trimming stripped 5 bases from V and 4 bases from J, with 23 bases between. CDR3 in amino acids: CASSPQYGTGMSYGYTF. For the CDR3, the DNA is TGTGCCAGCAGTCCCCAATATGGGACGGGAATGAGCTATGGCTACACCTTC.

This clonotype was recorded at least ten times. This rearrangement joins TRBV19 to TRBJ2-2; perhaps TRBD1 as D (6 bases). CDR3 length equals 11 residues. V was cut by 9 bases and J by 7 bases, with 9 bases left in between. In germline, CDR1 is LNHDA, CDR2 SQIVND (reference sequence). This CDR3 reads CASEGGGELFF. The CDR3 bases are TGTGCCAGCGAAGGGGGCGGGGAGCTGTTTTTT.

The table lists this clonotype with many counts. The V gene is TRBV19, the J gene TRBJ2-3; 9 bases map to TRBD2. The J segment lost 8 bases and the V segment lost 5 bases, leaving 23 bases of the junction unmatched. This CDR3 spans 19 amino acids. CDR1 and CDR2 (germline): LNHDA, SQIVND (reference sequence). CDR3 DNA sequence: TGTGCCAGTAGTTCGACGACTAGCGGCTACTCTGAAGGGTTACCTACGCAGTATTTT. The encoded protein is CASSSTTSGYSEGLPTQYF.

This clonotype has a handful of counts. The chain carries TRBV6-6 and TRBJ2-7; the D gene is possibly TRBD2 (6 bases). Trimming left V 2 bases short and J 2 bases short, with 13 bases between. From germline, CDR1 is MNHNY and CDR2 SVGAGI (reference sequence). There are 15 residues in the CDR3. CDR3 nucleotide sequence: TGTGCCAGCAGTTACAGGGACTGGACCGCCTACGAGCAGTACTTC. This codes for CASSYRDWTAYEQYF.

This clonotype was recorded many times. This chain links TRBV21-1 with TRBJ2-7; TRBD1, as called in the table, went unchecked against the DNA. TRBV21-1 is labeled a pseudogene. CDR3 size: 16 residues. The CDR3 reads CASSTVHGTGTYEQYF. CDR3 nucleotides: TGTGCCAGCAGCACGGTGCATGGGACAGGGACCTACGAGCAGTACTTC.

Judged by abundance, this clonotype is medium-sized. This chain uses TRBV6-2 or TRBV6-3 with TRBJ1-6; possible D gene TRBD1, 6 bases. The length of the CDR3 is 13 residues. Germline V gene sequence: CDR1 MNHEY, CDR2 SVGEGT. Trimming took 4 bases from V and 9 from J, leaving 10 bases between them. This chain's CDR3 is CASSSQGFSPLHF. CDR3 coding DNA: TGTGCCAGCAGTTCACAGGGATTTTCACCCCTCCACTTT.

This clonotype was seen repeatedly, ten times or more. The chain recombines TRBV11-2 with TRBJ1-1; D remains unclear. V shed 2 bases and J shed 1 base, with 5 bases lying between them. The CDR3 consists of 13 residues. CDR1 is SGHAT, CDR2 FQNNGV, per germline. The CDR3 sequence: CASSLTENTEAFF. CDR3 in DNA: TGTGCCAGCAGCTTAACGGAGAACACTGAAGCTTTCTTT.

This clonotype was picked up many times. The chain has TRBV30 and TRBJ1-2; D might be TRBD1 (6 bases). Trimming took off 5 bases at V and 4 bases at J, with 17 bases between the two ends. Germline assignment: CDR1 GTSNPN and CDR2 SVGIG (reference sequence). CDR3 length: 14 amino acids. The CDR3 loop reads CAWQNRDLAYGYTF. Here the CDR3 DNA reads TGTGCCTGGCAGAACAGGGACCTAGCCTATGGCTACACCTTC.

This clonotype has a count of ten or more. CDR3: CASSFQRGGDTDTQYF. The CDR3 DNA reads TGTGCCAGCAGTTTCCAGCGCGGGGGTGACACAGATACGCAGTATTTT. The chain combines TRBV12-3 or TRBV12-4 with TRBJ2-3; 7 nucleotides agree with TRBD2. The V and J ends lost 3 bases and 2 bases, in that order; junction bases with no gene match: 8. The CDR3 contains 16 residues.

This clonotype was detected ten times or more. V usage is TRBV27 and J usage is TRBJ1-5; TRBD1 is a possible D gene (6 bases). V lost 2 bases and J 3 bases, leaving 8 bases between the germline ends. The CDR3 is 14 residues long. From germline, CDR1 is MNHEY and CDR2 SMNVEV (reference sequence). CDR3 bases: TGTGCCAGCAGTTTAACAGGGCTCAATCAGCCCCAGCATTTT. It codes for CASSLTGLNQPQHF.

This clonotype occurred many times. The genes are TRBV6-4 and TRBJ1-5; D ambiguous. The germline CDR1 and CDR2 sequences are MRHNA and SNTAGT. There are 13 residues in the CDR3. V gave up 3 bases and J gave up 4 bases, with 7 bases separating them. CDR3 sequence reads: CASSEDGNQPQHF. The CDR3 DNA reads TGTGCCAGCAGTGAGGACGGGAATCAGCCCCAGCATTTT.

This clonotype has more than one count but fewer than ten. The chain uses TRBV28 and TRBJ2-5, with 7 positions matching TRBD1. Germline CDR1 is MDHEN and CDR2 is SYDVKM. This CDR3 is built from 14 residues. Trimming took 4 bases from V and 5 from J; bases not matched to a gene: 7. This CDR3 reads CASSSVTGPETQYF. In DNA form, the CDR3 reads TGTGCCAGCAGTTCCGTGACAGGGCCCGAGACCCAGTACTTC.

There are many counts of this clonotype. This chain links TRBV7-2 with TRBJ1-2; D gene unclear. The CDR3 is 14 residues long. Germline V gene sequence: CDR1 SGHTA, CDR2 FQGNSA. Trimming removed 2 bases from V and 2 bases from J, with 9 bases in between. The CDR3 region has the DNA TGTGCCAGCAGCTTATCGGAAGCAAACTATGGCTACACCTTC. Translated: CASSLSEANYGYTF.

This clonotype came up many times. V usage is TRBV20-1 and J usage is TRBJ2-5; 12 bases match TRBD2. Looked up from germline, CDR1 is DFQATT and CDR2 is SNEGSKA (reference sequence). The ends lost 3 bases at V and 2 bases at J; junction bases unmatched: 16. This CDR3 is built from 19 residues. The CDR3, as DNA: TGCAGTGCTAGCCCCTGGACTAGCGGGGCCCTACGTACACAAGAGACCCAGTACTTC. Protein product: CSASPWTSGALRTQETQYF.

This clonotype has a count of ten or more. CDR3 in amino acids: CASGRWDRETDTQYF. The CDR3 nucleotides are TGTGCTAGTGGCCGATGGGACAGGGAGACAGATACGCAGTATTTT. The chain employs TRBV12-5 and TRBJ2-3; 9 bases fit TRBD1. The CDR3 contains 15 residues. After removal of 6 bases from V and 3 bases from J, the junction contained 7 bases not matched to a gene. Germline V gene sequence: CDR1 LGHNT, CDR2 FRNRAP.

This sequence joins TRBV4-1 and TRBJ1-1, with unresolved D. The germline V and J ends were trimmed by 0 bases and 1 base, with 6 bases remaining between them. Germline V gene data show CDR1 as MGHRA and CDR2 as YSYEKL. There are 14 residues in the CDR3. The CDR3 spells CASSQEAGNTEAFF. The DNA of the CDR3 is TGCGCCAGCAGCCAAGAGGCAGGGAACACTGAAGCTTTCTTT.

This clonotype was picked up many times. The V and J genes are TRBV6-6 and TRBJ2-5, with D hard to call. V lost 0 bases, J lost 3 bases, and 8 bases lay in between. Germline assignment: CDR1 MNHNY and CDR2 SVGAGI (reference sequence). The CDR3 is made up of 14 amino acids. The CDR3 is CASSYSGSEETQYF. The CDR3 DNA reads TGTGCCAGCAGTTACTCGGGCAGTGAAGAGACCCAGTACTTC.

This chain joins TRBV27 and TRBJ2-7; TRBD2 is a possible D gene (5 bases). Germline loops: CDR1 MNHEY, CDR2 SMNVEV (reference sequence). V was shortened by 2 bases and J by 4 bases, with 12 bases between the two germline ends. The CDR3 is 14 residues long. For the CDR3, the DNA is TGTGCCAGCAGTTTACGTCGGGGAGTGTACGAGCAGTACTTC. It is translated as CASSLRRGVYEQYF.